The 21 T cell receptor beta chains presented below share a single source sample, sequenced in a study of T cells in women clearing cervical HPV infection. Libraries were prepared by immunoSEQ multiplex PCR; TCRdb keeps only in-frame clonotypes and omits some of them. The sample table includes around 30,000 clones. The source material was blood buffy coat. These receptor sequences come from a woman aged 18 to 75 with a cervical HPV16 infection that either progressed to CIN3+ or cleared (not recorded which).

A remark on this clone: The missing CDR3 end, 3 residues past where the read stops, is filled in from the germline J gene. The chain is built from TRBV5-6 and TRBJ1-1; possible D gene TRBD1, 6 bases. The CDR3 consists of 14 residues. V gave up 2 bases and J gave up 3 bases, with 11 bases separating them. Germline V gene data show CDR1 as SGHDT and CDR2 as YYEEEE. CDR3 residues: CASSFGQRDTEAFF. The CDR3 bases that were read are TGTGCCAGCAGCTTTGGACAGAGGGACACTGAA.

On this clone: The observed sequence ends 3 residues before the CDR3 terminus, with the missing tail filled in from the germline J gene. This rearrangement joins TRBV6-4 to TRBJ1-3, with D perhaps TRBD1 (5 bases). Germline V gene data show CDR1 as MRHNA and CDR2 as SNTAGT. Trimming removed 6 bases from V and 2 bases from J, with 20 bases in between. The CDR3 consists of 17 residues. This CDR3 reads CASRDTAGRNPGNTIYF. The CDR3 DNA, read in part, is TGTGCCAGCAGGGACACCGCGGGGAGGAATCCTGGAAACACC.

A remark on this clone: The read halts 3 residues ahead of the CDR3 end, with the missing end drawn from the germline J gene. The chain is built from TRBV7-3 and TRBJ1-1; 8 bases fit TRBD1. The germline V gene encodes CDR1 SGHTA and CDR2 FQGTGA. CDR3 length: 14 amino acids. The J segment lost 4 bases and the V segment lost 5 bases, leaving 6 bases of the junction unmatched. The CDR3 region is CASSPTGGGTEAFF. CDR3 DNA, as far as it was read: TGTGCCAGCAGCCCAACAGGGGGAGGCACTGAA. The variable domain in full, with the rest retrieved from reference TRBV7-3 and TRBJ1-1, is GAGVSQTPSNKVTEKGKYVELRCDPISGHTALYWYRQSLGQGPEFLIYFQGTGAADDSGLPNDRFFAVRPEGSVSTLKIQRTERGDSAVYLCASSPTGGGTEAFFGQGTRLTVV.

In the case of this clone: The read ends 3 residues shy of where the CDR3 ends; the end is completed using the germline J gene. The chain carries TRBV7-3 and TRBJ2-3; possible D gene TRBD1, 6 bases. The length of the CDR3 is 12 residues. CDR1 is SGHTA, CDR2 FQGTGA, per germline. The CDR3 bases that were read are TGTGCCAGCAGCGTCCCAGGGGAGACG. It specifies CASSVPGET. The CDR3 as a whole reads CASSVPGETQYF.

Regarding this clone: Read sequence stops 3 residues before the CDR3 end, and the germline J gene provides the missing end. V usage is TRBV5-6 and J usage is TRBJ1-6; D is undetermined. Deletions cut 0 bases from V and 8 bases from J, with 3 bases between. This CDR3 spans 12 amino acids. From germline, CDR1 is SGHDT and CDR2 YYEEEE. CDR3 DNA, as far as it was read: TGTGCCAGCAGCTTGGGCGATTCACCC. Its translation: CASSLGDSP. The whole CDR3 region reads CASSLGDSPLHF. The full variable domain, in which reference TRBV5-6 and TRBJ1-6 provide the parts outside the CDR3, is DAGVTQSPTHLIKTRGQQVTLRCSPKSGHDTVSWYQQALGQGPQFIFQYYEEEERQRGNFPDRFSGHQFPNYSSELNVNALLLGDSALYLCASSLGDSPLHFGNGTRLTVT.

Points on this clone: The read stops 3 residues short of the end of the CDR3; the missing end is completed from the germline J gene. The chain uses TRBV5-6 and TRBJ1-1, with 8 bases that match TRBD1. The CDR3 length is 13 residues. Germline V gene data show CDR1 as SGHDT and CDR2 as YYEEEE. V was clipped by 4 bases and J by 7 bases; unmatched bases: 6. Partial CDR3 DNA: TGTGCCAGCAGCGTGGACAGGGCAGGTGAA. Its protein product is CASSVDRAGE. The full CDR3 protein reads CASSVDRAGEAFF.

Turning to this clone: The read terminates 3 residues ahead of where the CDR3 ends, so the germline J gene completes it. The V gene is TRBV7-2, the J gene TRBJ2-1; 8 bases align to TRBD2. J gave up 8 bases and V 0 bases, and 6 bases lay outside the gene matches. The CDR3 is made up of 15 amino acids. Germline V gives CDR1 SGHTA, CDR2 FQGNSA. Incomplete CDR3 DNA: TGTGCCAGCAGCTTAGCAGGACTAGCCGGAGATGAG. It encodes CASSLAGLAGDE. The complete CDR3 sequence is CASSLAGLAGDEQFF.

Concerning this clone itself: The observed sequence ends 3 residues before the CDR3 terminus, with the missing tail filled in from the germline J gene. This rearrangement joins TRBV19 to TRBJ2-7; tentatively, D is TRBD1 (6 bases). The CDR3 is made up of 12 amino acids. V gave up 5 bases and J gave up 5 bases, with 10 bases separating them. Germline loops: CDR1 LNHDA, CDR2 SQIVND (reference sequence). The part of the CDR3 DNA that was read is TGTGCCAGTAGTCAGGGGCCCAACGAG. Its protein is CASSQGPNE. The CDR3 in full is CASSQGPNEQYF. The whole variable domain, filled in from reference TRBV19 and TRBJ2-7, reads DGGITQSPKYLFRKEGQNVTLSCEQNLNHDAMYWYRQDPGQGLRLIYYSQIVNDFQKGDIAEGYSVSREKKESFPLTVTSAQKNPTAFYLCASSQGPNEQYFGPGTRLTVT.

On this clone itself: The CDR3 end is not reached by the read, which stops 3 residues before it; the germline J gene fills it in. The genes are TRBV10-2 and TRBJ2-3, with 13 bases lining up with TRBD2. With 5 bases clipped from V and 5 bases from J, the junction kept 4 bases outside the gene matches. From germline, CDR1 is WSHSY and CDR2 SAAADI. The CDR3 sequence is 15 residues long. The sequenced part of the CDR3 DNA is TGCGCCAGCAGTACACTAGCGGGGGGGGGAGATACG. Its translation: CASSTLAGGGDT. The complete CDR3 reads CASSTLAGGGDTQYF.

The CDR3 spells CASSETGTGGYEQYF. CDR3 DNA (partial): TGTGCCAGCAGTGAAACCGGGACAGGGGGCTACGAG. The gene calls are TRBV6-1 and TRBJ2-7, with 11 bases identical to TRBD1. The CDR3 end is not reached by the read, which stops 3 residues before it; the germline J gene fills it in. The CDR3 has 15 residues. The germline CDR1 and CDR2 sequences are MNHNS and SASEGT. The V gene end was trimmed by 2 bases and the J gene end by 3 bases; junction bases not matched to a gene: 3.

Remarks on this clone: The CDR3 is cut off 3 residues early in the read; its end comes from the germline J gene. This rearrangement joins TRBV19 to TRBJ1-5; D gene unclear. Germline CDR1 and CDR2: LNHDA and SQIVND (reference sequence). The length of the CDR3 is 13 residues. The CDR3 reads CASSSDYTDPQHF. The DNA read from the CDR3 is TGTGCCAGTAGTTCAGACTACACAGATCCC. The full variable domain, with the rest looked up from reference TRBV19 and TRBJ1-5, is DGGITQSPKYLFRKEGQNVTLSCEQNLNHDAMYWYRQDPGQGLRLIYYSQIVNDFQKGDIAEGYSVSREKKESFPLTVTSAQKNPTAFYLCASSSDYTDPQHFGDGTRLSIL.

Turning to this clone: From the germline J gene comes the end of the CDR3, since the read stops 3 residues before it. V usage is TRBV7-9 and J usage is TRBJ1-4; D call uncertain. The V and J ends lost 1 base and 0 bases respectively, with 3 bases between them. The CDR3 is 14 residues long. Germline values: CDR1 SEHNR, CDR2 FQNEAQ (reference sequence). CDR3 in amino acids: CASSLGATNEKLFF. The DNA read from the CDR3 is TGTGCCAGCAGCTTAGGCGCAACTAATGAAAAA.

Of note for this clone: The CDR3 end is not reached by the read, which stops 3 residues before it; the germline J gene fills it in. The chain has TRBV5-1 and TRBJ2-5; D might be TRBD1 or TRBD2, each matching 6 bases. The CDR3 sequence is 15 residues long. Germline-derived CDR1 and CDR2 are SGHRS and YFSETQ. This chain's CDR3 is CASRAGAEGTDTQYF. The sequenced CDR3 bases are TGCGCCAGCAGAGCAGGGGCGGAGGGCACAGATACC.

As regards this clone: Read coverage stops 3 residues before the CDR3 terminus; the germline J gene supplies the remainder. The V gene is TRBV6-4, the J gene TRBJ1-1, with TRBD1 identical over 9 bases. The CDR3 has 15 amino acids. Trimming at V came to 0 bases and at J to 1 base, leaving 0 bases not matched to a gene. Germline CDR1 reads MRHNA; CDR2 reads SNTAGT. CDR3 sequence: CASSDSGQGNTEAFF. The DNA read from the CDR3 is TGTGCCAGCAGTGACTCGGGACAGGGGAACACTGAA.

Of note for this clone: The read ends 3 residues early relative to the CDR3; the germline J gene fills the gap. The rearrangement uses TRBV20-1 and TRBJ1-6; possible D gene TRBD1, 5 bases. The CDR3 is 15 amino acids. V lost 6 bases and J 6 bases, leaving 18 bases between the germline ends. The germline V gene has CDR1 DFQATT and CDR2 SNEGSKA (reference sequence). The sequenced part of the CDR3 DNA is TGCAGTGCCTCCCTCGGGGGAGTTGGTAATTCACCC. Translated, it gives CSASLGGVGNSP. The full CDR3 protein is CSASLGGVGNSPLHF.

The CDR3 DNA, read in part, is TGTGCCAGTAGTAGTTGGGGGGGACTAGCGGGAAGTGGTGAG. Amino acids: CASSSWGGLAGSGE. The entire CDR3 reads CASSSWGGLAGSGEQFF. The rearrangement links TRBV19 to TRBJ2-1; 13 bases align to TRBD2. Sequencing ends 3 residues short of the CDR3 end; the germline J gene provides the rest. V shed 4 bases and J 9 bases; nucleotides not matched to a gene: 12. The CDR3 has 17 residues. The germline CDR1 and CDR2 sequences are LNHDA and SQIVND (reference sequence).

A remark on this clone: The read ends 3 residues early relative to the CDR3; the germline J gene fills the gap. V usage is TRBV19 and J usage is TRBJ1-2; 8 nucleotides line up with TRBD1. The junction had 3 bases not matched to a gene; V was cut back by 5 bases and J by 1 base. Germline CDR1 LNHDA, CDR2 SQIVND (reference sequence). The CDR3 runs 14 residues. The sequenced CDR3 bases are TGTGCCAGTAGTTCCACAGGGGGTAACTATGGC. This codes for CASSSTGGNYG. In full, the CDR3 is CASSSTGGNYGYTF.

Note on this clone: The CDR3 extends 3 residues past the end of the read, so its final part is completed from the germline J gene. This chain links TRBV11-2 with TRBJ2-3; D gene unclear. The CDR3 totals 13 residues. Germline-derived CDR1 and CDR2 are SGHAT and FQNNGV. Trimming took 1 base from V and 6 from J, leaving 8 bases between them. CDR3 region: CASSLAGPDTQYF. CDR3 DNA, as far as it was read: TGTGCCAGCAGCTTAGCAGGCCCCGATACG.

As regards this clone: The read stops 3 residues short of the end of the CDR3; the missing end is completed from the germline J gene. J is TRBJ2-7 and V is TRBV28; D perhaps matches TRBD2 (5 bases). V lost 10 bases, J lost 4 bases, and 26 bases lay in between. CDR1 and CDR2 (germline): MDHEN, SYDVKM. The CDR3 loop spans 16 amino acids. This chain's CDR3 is CATLRGPIFSRYEQYF. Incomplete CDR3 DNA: TGTGCCACCCTAAGAGGGCCCATATTTTCCCGTTACGAG.

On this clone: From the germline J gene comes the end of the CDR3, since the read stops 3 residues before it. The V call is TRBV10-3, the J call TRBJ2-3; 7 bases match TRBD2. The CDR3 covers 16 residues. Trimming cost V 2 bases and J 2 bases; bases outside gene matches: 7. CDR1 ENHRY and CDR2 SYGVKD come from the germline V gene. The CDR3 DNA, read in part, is TGTGCCATCAGTGAGAGTGGGAGCGGGGTCACAGATACG. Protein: CAISESGSGVTDT. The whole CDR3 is CAISESGSGVTDTQYF.

The DNA read from the CDR3 is TGCAGTGCTAGAGATCCCGGACAGGGGGGCATTAATTCACCC. Protein: CSARDPGQGGINSP. In full, the CDR3 is CSARDPGQGGINSPLHF. The chain has TRBV20-1 and TRBJ1-6; 10 bases agree with TRBD1. With the read ending 3 residues before the CDR3 end, the germline J gene is used to fill in that end. The germline V gene has CDR1 DFQATT and CDR2 SNEGSKA (reference sequence). Losses at the gene ends were 0 bases for V and 6 bases for J; bases not matched to a gene: 8. The CDR3 has 17 residues.